These 22 T cell receptor beta chains share one sample of origin, sequenced in a study of identical twins. Via MiXCR, TCRdb re-called the 5' RACE reads, giving one row per CDR3 protein. The table records about 18,000 distinct CDR3 sequences, roughly 63% of them present only once. Sequencing was done on a sample of memory (CD45RO+) T cells sorted from blood. All receptors derive from a woman between 18 and 29 years old in good health. This table probably holds off-target reads from a library built for another chain.

The V gene is TRBV5-1, the J gene TRBJ2-5; no firm D call. This CDR3 contains 14 residues. Germline V gene data show CDR1 as SGHRS and CDR2 as YFSETQ. Trimming removed 0 bases from V and 1 base from J, with 7 bases in between. For the CDR3, the DNA is TGCGCCAGCAGCTTGGGCCTACTCCAAGAGACCCAGTACTTC. Its translation: CASSLGLLQETQYF.

The V gene is TRBV2, the J gene TRBJ1-1, with D perhaps TRBD1 (5 bases). This CDR3 comprises 14 residues. The V gene's germline CDR1 is SNHLY and CDR2 FYNNEI. V was clipped by 3 bases and J by 3 bases, with 11 bases between them. For the CDR3, the DNA is TGTGCCAGCAGTGACAAGGGGTGGTACACTGAAGCTTTCTTT. Translation gives CASSDKGWYTEAFF.

This chain links TRBV10-3 with TRBJ1-1; 10 nucleotides align to TRBD1. The CDR3 length is 17 residues. In germline, CDR1 is ENHRY, CDR2 SYGVKD. The ends lost 3 bases at V and 4 bases at J; junction bases unmatched: 11. CDR3 sequence (DNA): TGTGCCATCAGTGAAGGGAGGGGGGGGACAGGGGTCACTGAAGCTTTCTTT. Translation gives CAISEGRGGTGVTEAFF.

This clonotype was found a few times. The genes are TRBV2 and TRBJ2-3; D ambiguous. With 11 bases removed from V and 5 bases from J, the gap between germline ends came to 17 bases. This CDR3 has 13 residues. Germline V gene sequence: CDR1 SNHLY, CDR2 FYNNEI. This chain's CDR3 is CAGRLGVGDTQYF. Here the CDR3 DNA reads TGTGCCGGAAGACTCGGAGTTGGAGATACGCAGTATTTT.

The chain is built from TRBV29-1 and TRBJ2-7; D unresolved. V was cut by 2 bases and J by 3 bases, with 5 bases left in between. The CDR3 runs to 11 residues. The germline V gene encodes CDR1 SQVTM and CDR2 ANQGSEA. CDR3 sequence: CSVENDYEQYF. The CDR3 region has the DNA TGCAGCGTTGAAAACGACTACGAGCAGTACTTC.

The gene calls are TRBV7-3 and TRBJ2-1, with TRBD2 as a possible D gene (7 bases). V was pared by 1 base and J by 5 bases, with 12 bases between. CDR1 and CDR2 from the germline V gene are SGHTA and FQGTGA. The CDR3 is 15 residues long. CDR3 nucleotide sequence: TGTGCCAGCAGCTTAAGAGGGGGGGGGCACAATGAGCAGTTCTTC. Translation: CASSLRGGGHNEQFF.

The chain uses TRBV6-6 and TRBJ2-5; D call uncertain. V lost 3 bases, J lost 2 bases, and 7 bases lay in between. The length of the CDR3 is 13 residues. Germline values: CDR1 MNHNY, CDR2 SVGAGI (reference sequence). As DNA, the CDR3 is TGTGCCAGCAGTTATTCCAGACAAGAGACCCAGTACTTC. Its protein is CASSYSRQETQYF.

The CDR3 coding sequence is TGTGCCAGCAGCCAAGCTATACAGCTTGAGCAGTTCTTC. Translating gives CASSQAIQLEQFF. This rearrangement joins TRBV3-1 to TRBJ2-1; D is ambiguous. Germline assignment: CDR1 LGHDT and CDR2 YNNKEL (reference sequence). V dropped 1 base and J dropped 9 bases, with 10 bases sitting between them. The CDR3 is made up of 13 amino acids.

The gene calls are TRBV29-1 and TRBJ2-7, with TRBD2 matching over 8 bases. The ends lost 4 bases at V and 0 bases at J; junction bases unmatched: 5. Germline-derived CDR1 and CDR2 are SQVTM and ANQGSEA. This CDR3 is 14 amino acids long. The CDR3 protein is CSVVVGGVSYEQYF. In DNA form, the CDR3 reads TGCAGCGTTGTTGTCGGGGGGGTCTCCTACGAGCAGTACTTC.

CDR3 sequence (DNA): TGTGCCAGCAGCTTCCTAGCGGGGGGAAACACCGGGGAGCTGTTTTTT. Its translation: CASSFLAGGNTGELFF. J is TRBJ2-2 and V is TRBV7-9, with 11 bases matching TRBD2. Germline CDR1 SEHNR, CDR2 FQNEAQ (reference sequence). Trimming took 3 bases from V and 2 from J; bases not matched to a gene: 2. The CDR3 is 16 residues long.

Only one count was recorded for this clonotype. The V and J genes are TRBV29-1 and TRBJ2-3; no reliable D call. Germline V gene data show CDR1 as SQVTM and CDR2 as ANQGSEA. The CDR3 totals 13 residues. The ends were cut back, 4 bases at V and 1 base at J, with 9 bases in the middle. The CDR3 here is CSVAETGTDTQYF. CDR3 DNA: TGCAGCGTTGCAGAAACTGGCACAGATACGCAGTATTTT.

The chain is built from TRBV5-4 and TRBJ2-1, with TRBD2 matching over 9 bases. The V gene end was trimmed by 3 bases and the J gene end by 7 bases; junction bases not matched to a gene: 11. In germline, CDR1 is SGHNT, CDR2 YYREEE (reference sequence). The CDR3 extends over 16 amino acids. The CDR3 DNA sequence: TGTGCCAGCAGCTCGTTCGTCCTAGCGGGAAGAAATGAGCAGTTCTTC. As protein: CASSSFVLAGRNEQFF.

This clonotype came up a few times. This CDR3 is CSARELAGRETQYF. The CDR3 coding sequence is TGCAGTGCTAGAGAACTAGCGGGACGGGAGACCCAGTACTTC. The gene calls are TRBV20-1 and TRBJ2-5, with 10 bases that match TRBD2. After removal of 0 bases from V and 5 bases from J, the junction contained 3 bases not matched to a gene. The CDR3 extends over 14 amino acids. The germline CDR1 and CDR2 sequences are DFQATT and SNEGSKA (reference sequence).

The rearrangement uses TRBV7-8 and TRBJ2-5; TRBD2 matches at 10 bases. Losses at the gene ends were 3 bases for V and 1 base for J; bases not matched to a gene: 5. Germline V gene sequence: CDR1 SGHVS, CDR2 FQNEAQ. The CDR3 has 16 residues. Here the CDR3 reads CASSLKRLAGQETQYF. CDR3 bases: TGTGCCAGCAGCTTGAAGAGACTAGCGGGCCAAGAGACCCAGTACTTC.

This clonotype was detected a few times. The chain recombines TRBV5-1 with TRBJ2-1; 9 bases map to TRBD2. Germline loops: CDR1 SGHRS, CDR2 YFSETQ. The length of the CDR3 is 14 residues. The V gene end was trimmed by 0 bases and the J gene end by 9 bases; junction bases not matched to a gene: 4. The CDR3 nucleotides are TGCGCCAGCAGCTTGGGACTAGCGGTCGGTGAGCAGTTCTTC. This codes for CASSLGLAVGEQFF.

This clonotype appeared a few times. This chain connects TRBV2 to TRBJ2-3; 8 nucleotides match TRBD2. This CDR3 has 14 amino acids. Germline V gene lookup returns CDR1 SNHLY and CDR2 FYNNEI. V lost 4 bases, J lost 4 bases, and 4 bases stayed unmatched. The CDR3 nucleotides read TGTGCCAGCAGTGGGCGGGAGGTTCCAGATACGCAGTATTTT. Translating gives CASSGREVPDTQYF.

This chain links TRBV19 with TRBJ2-1; no clear D. The V and J ends lost 3 bases and 7 bases respectively, with 4 bases between them. This CDR3 is built from 11 residues. The germline CDR1 and CDR2 sequences are LNHDA and SQIVND (reference sequence). Here the CDR3 reads CASSMINEQFF. For the CDR3, the DNA is TGTGCCAGTAGTATGATTAATGAGCAGTTCTTC.

This clonotype was observed a few times. This chain uses TRBV4-3 with TRBJ2-1; D is perhaps TRBD2 (6 bases). The CDR3 is 15 residues long. CDR1 LGHNA and CDR2 YSLEER come from the germline V gene. V lost 1 base and J lost 7, with 14 bases in between. The CDR3 sequence is CASSQGGDPGNEQFF. DNA for the CDR3: TGCGCCAGCAGCCAAGGGGGGGACCCGGGGAATGAGCAGTTCTTC.

The chain couples TRBV2 to TRBJ2-5, with TRBD2 matching 7 bases. From germline, CDR1 is SNHLY and CDR2 FYNNEI. The CDR3 length is 15 residues. J lost 5 bases, V lost 5 bases, and 11 bases had no gene match. The CDR3 protein is CASSLHLAERETQYF. The CDR3 DNA reads TGTGCCAGCAGTCTACACCTAGCGGAGAGGGAGACCCAGTACTTC.

The chain joins TRBV2 to TRBJ2-7, with 9 nucleotides matching TRBD2. The CDR3 spans 15 residues. Trimming took 7 bases from V and 6 from J; bases not matched to a gene: 13. From germline, CDR1 is SNHLY and CDR2 FYNNEI. The CDR3 reads CASTLEVAGVSEQYF. The CDR3 nucleotides are TGTGCCAGCACCCTTGAAGTAGCGGGAGTTTCCGAGCAGTACTTC.

The rearrangement joins TRBV28 to TRBJ2-5; D may be TRBD2 (7 bases). Trimming left V 8 bases short and J 2 bases short, with 18 bases between. From germline, CDR1 is MDHEN and CDR2 SYDVKM. There are 15 residues in the CDR3. CDR3 protein: CASSPGGPSQETQYF. The CDR3 DNA reads as TGTGCCAGCTCGCCCGGGGGGCCCTCTCAAGAGACCCAGTACTTC.

This clonotype occurred a few times. This sequence joins TRBV29-1 and TRBJ2-1; D call uncertain. The CDR3 is 12 residues long. Deletions cut 2 bases from V and 7 bases from J, with 9 bases between. The germline gives CDR1 SQVTM, CDR2 ANQGSEA. The chain's CDR3 is CSVEFWQNEQFF. The CDR3 coding sequence is TGCAGCGTTGAATTTTGGCAGAATGAGCAGTTCTTC.